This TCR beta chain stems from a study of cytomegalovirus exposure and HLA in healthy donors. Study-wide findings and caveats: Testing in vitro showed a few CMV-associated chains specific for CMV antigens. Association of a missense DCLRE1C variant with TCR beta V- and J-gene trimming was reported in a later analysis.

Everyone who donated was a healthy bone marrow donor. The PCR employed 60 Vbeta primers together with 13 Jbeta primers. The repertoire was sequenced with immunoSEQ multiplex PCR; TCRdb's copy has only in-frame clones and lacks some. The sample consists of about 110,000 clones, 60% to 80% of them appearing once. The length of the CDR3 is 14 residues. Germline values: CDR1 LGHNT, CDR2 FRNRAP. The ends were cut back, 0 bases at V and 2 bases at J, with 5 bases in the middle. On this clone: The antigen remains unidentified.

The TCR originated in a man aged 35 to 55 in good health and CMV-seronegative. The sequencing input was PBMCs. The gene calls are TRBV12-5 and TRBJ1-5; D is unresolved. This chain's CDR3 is CASGLVPGNQPQHF. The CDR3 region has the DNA TGTGCTAGTGGTTTGGTACCAGGCAATCAGCCCCAGCATTTT.